A selection of T cell receptor beta chains follows, all from one sample in a study of blood T cell repertoires in COVID-19. Only in-frame clones appear in the TCRdb table, and some are missing; sequencing was by immunoSEQ multiplex PCR. The sample shows some 150,000 clones, roughly 88% of them seen only once. Specimen: peripheral blood. These receptor sequences come from a woman aged 55-70 years with COVID-19, enrolled during active disease. CDR3s include the opening cysteine and the closing phenylalanine or tryptophan. Each record gives: V gene, clone size, J gene, D gene, CDR3 protein, CDR3 DNA. D genes are given only for firm matches. The listing skips clone size in some rows; elsewhere it reads once, few, many or a size class.

v_gene: TRBV24-1; abundance: .; j_gene: TRBJ2-5; d_gene: TRBD1; CDR3aa: CATSDSGQVGETQYF; CDR3nt: TGTGCCACCAGTGATTCGGGACAGGTCGGAGAGACCCAGTACTTC
v_gene: TRBV14; abundance: once; j_gene: TRBJ2-7; d_gene: .; CDR3aa: CASSEQGPYEQYF; CDR3nt: TGTGCCAGCAGCGAACAGGGCCCCTACGAGCAGTACTTC
v_gene: TRBV7-2; abundance: .; j_gene: TRBJ2-1; d_gene: TRBD2; CDR3aa: CASRTSGGASEQFF; CDR3nt: TGTGCCAGCAGGACAAGCGGGGGGGCCTCTGAGCAGTTCTTC
v_gene: TRBV7-9; abundance: .; j_gene: TRBJ1-1; d_gene: .; CDR3aa: CASSTGQYNTEAFF; CDR3nt: TGTGCCAGCAGCACCGGACAGTATAACACTGAAGCTTTCTTT
v_gene: TRBV5-1; abundance: .; j_gene: TRBJ1-5; d_gene: .; CDR3aa: CASSLDSSNQPQHF; CDR3nt: TGCGCCAGCAGCCTCGACAGTAGCAATCAGCCCCAGCATTTT
v_gene: TRBV7-9; abundance: .; j_gene: TRBJ1-2; d_gene: TRBD1; CDR3aa: CASSISRGPGYGYTF; CDR3nt: TGTGCCAGCAGCATTTCCAGGGGGCCGGGCTATGGCTACACCTTC
v_gene: TRBV5-1; abundance: few; j_gene: TRBJ1-2; d_gene: TRBD1; CDR3aa: CASSLLPGQGYGYTF; CDR3nt: TGCGCCAGCAGCTTGCTCCCGGGACAGGGTTATGGCTACACCTTC
v_gene: TRBV4-3; abundance: .; j_gene: TRBJ2-3; d_gene: TRBD1; CDR3aa: CASSQVRGGYTDTQYF; CDR3nt: TGCGCCAGCAGCCAAGTGAGAGGGGGCTACACAGATACGCAGTATTTT
v_gene: TRBV6-5; abundance: .; j_gene: TRBJ2-7; d_gene: .; CDR3aa: CASSLNYEQYF; CDR3nt: TGTGCCAGCAGCTTAAACTACGAGCAGTACTTC
v_gene: TRBV27; abundance: .; j_gene: TRBJ1-2; d_gene: .; CDR3aa: CASSPKLTRTERYGYTF; CDR3nt: TGTGCCAGCAGCCCAAAACTCACCAGGACAGAACGCTATGGCTACACCTTC
v_gene: TRBV3-1/TRBV3-2; abundance: .; j_gene: TRBJ2-1; d_gene: TRBD2; CDR3aa: CASSHAGTGLAKNNEQFF; CDR3nt: TGTGCCAGCAGCCACGCAGGGACGGGACTAGCGAAGAACAATGAGCAGTTCTTC
v_gene: TRBV18; abundance: .; j_gene: TRBJ1-2; d_gene: TRBD1; CDR3aa: CASSPGTGVGYTF; CDR3nt: TGTGCCAGCTCACCCGGGACAGGGGTTGGCTACACCTTC
v_gene: TRBV7-8; abundance: few; j_gene: TRBJ1-6; d_gene: TRBD1; CDR3aa: CASSPVTGDNSPLHF; CDR3nt: TGTGCCAGCAGCCCCGTGACAGGGGACAATTCACCCCTCCACTTT
v_gene: TRBV2; abundance: .; j_gene: TRBJ2-5; d_gene: TRBD2; CDR3aa: CASGGAGGQETQYF; CDR3nt: TGTGCCAGCGGAGGAGCGGGGGGCCAAGAGACCCAGTACTTC
v_gene: TRBV11-2; abundance: few; j_gene: TRBJ1-1; d_gene: .; CDR3aa: CASSPTSTGVTEAFF; CDR3nt: TGTGCCAGCAGCCCGACATCGACAGGAGTCACTGAAGCTTTCTTT
v_gene: TRBV6-1; abundance: .; j_gene: TRBJ1-1; d_gene: TRBD1; CDR3aa: CASSEEMLGGQGAVMTEAFF; CDR3nt: TGTGCCAGCAGTGAAGAAATGTTAGGGGGACAGGGGGCGGTCATGACTGAAGCTTTCTTT
v_gene: TRBV18; abundance: .; j_gene: TRBJ1-3; d_gene: TRBD1; CDR3aa: CASSLQGVSGNTIYF; CDR3nt: TGTGCCAGCTCACTTCAGGGGGTATCTGGAAACACCATATATTTT
v_gene: TRBV19; abundance: .; j_gene: TRBJ1-1; d_gene: TRBD1; CDR3aa: CASSSGTGGMNTEAFF; CDR3nt: TGTGCCAGCTCCTCCGGGACAGGGGGTATGAACACTGAAGCTTTCTTT
v_gene: TRBV5-1; abundance: .; j_gene: TRBJ1-2; d_gene: TRBD1; CDR3aa: CASSPAGGEYGYTF; CDR3nt: TGCGCCAGCAGCCCGGCAGGGGGCGAGTATGGCTACACCTTC
v_gene: TRBV19; abundance: .; j_gene: TRBJ1-5; d_gene: .; CDR3aa: CASSIDGRTVPQPQHF; CDR3nt: TGTGCCAGTAGTATAGATGGAAGAACAGTACCTCAGCCCCAGCATTTT
v_gene: TRBV20-1; abundance: .; j_gene: TRBJ2-3; d_gene: TRBD2; CDR3aa: CSASEVAGGTDTQYF; CDR3nt: TGCAGTGCTAGTGAGGTAGCGGGGGGCACAGATACGCAGTATTTT
v_gene: TRBV5-8; abundance: .; j_gene: TRBJ1-1; d_gene: .; CDR3aa: CASSLIAGAGTEAFF; CDR3nt: TGTGCCAGCAGCTTAATTGCAGGGGCAGGCACTGAAGCTTTCTTT
v_gene: TRBV10-2; abundance: .; j_gene: TRBJ2-7; d_gene: .; CDR3aa: CASTSVEVSRYEQYF; CDR3nt: TGCGCCAGCACTTCGGTTGAGGTATCCCGCTACGAGCAGTACTTC